Listed here are 5 T cell receptor beta chains from one sample, sequenced in a study of cytomegalovirus exposure and HLA in healthy donors. Use of 60 Vbeta and 13 Jbeta primers characterized the PCR. Assay used: immunoSEQ multiplex PCR; TCRdb lists only in-frame clones, some missing. Among 150,000 to 200,000 clones listed, about 88% were seen once. Sequences were obtained from PBMCs. The receptor set was obtained from a woman between 18 and 30 years old in good health and CMV-seronegative.

This clone was seen only a few times. The CDR3: CASSLVGLAGDERRNEQFF. CDR3 in DNA: TGTGCCAGCAGCTTGGTGGGACTAGCGGGAGACGAGCGACGTAATGAGCAGTTCTTC. The chain combines TRBV5-6 with TRBJ2-1; 14 nucleotides align to TRBD2. This CDR3 spans 19 amino acids. J gave up 7 bases and V 0 bases, and 12 bases lay outside the gene matches. The germline V gene encodes CDR1 SGHDT and CDR2 YYEEEE.

The V call is TRBV7-8, the J call TRBJ1-1, with no clear D. This CDR3 region has 14 residues. Trimming removed 1 base from V and 0 bases from J, with 6 bases in between. Germline CDR1 reads SGHVS; CDR2 reads FQNEAQ. The CDR3 DNA sequence: TGTGCCAGCAGCTTAGTCAGTGTGAACACTGAAGCTTTCTTT. This codes for CASSLVSVNTEAFF.

This clone was seen more than once but under ten times. The CDR3 reads CASSFGQAGTIYF. The DNA for the CDR3 is TGTGCCAGCAGCTTCGGACAGGCGGGGACCATATATTTT. The rearrangement uses TRBV5-5 and TRBJ1-3; 7 bases agree with TRBD1. Germline V CDR1 and CDR2: SGHKS, YYEKEE (reference sequence). After removal of 2 bases from V and 10 bases from J, the junction contained 6 bases not matched to a gene. The CDR3 covers 13 residues.

The J gene is TRBJ2-7, the V gene TRBV9; 7 nucleotides line up with TRBD1. With 4 bases clipped from V and 5 bases from J, the junction kept 12 bases outside the gene matches. The CDR3 is 15 residues long. CDR1 and CDR2 from the germline V gene are SGDLS and YYNGEE. The CDR3 DNA follows: TGTGCCAGCAGCATCGGGACAGTCACCCTAGACGAGCAGTACTTC. Its protein product is CASSIGTVTLDEQYF.

V is TRBV30 and J is TRBJ1-1, with D maybe TRBD1 (5 bases). Trimming shortened V by 4 bases and J by 1 base, and 10 bases separated the two germline ends. The CDR3 extends over 13 amino acids. Germline V lookup: CDR1 GTSNPN, CDR2 SVGIG (reference sequence). In DNA form, the CDR3 reads TGTGCCTGGACCAGGGCGGCGAACACTGAAGCTTTCTTT. Amino acid sequence: CAWTRAANTEAFF.